Below are 3 T cell receptor beta chains sequenced from a single sample in a study of blood T cell repertoires in COVID-19. Libraries were prepared by immunoSEQ multiplex PCR; TCRdb keeps only in-frame clonotypes and omits some of them. The data show 75,000 to 85,000 clones, with more than 75% seen just once and approximately 7.3% held by the top ten. The sequencing sample was made of peripheral blood. The receptor source for this set is a human donor in a cohort sampled during active COVID-19.

This clone has only one observation. The rearrangement joins TRBV21-1 to TRBJ1-2; TRBD1 is the table's D call and was not checked against the DNA. TRBV21-1 is recorded as a pseudogene. The CDR3 spans 15 residues. CDR3 nucleotides: TGTGCCAGCAGCAAAGCTTGTGGACAGGGGTTTCACTACACCTTC. Its protein product is CASSKACGQGFHYTF.

The chain's CDR3 is CASSPGGAQPQHF. The CDR3 coding sequence is TGTGCCAGCAGCCCGGGGGGGGCGCAGCCCCAGCATTTT. V and J are TRBV7-9 and TRBJ1-5; a possible D gene is TRBD1 (6 bases). The CDR3 is 13 amino acids. The germline V gene encodes CDR1 SEHNR and CDR2 FQNEAQ (reference sequence). V dropped 5 bases and J dropped 7 bases, with 12 bases sitting between them.

V is TRBV18 and J is TRBJ1-3; D unclear. Germline-derived CDR1 and CDR2 are KGHSH and LQKENI. The V end lost 3 bases, the J end lost 2 bases, and 11 bases lay between the germline ends. The CDR3 covers 15 residues. CDR3: CASSPPGRAGNTIYF. DNA for the CDR3: TGTGCCAGCTCACCCCCCGGGAGGGCTGGAAACACCATATATTTT.